This TCR beta chain came from a study of blood T cell repertoires in COVID-19 (dated by TCRdb to the early 2020s). Study-wide context: Samples covering the acute and convalescent phases of COVID-19 were provided by collaborators in the United States, Italy and Spain. The material from the prospective study consisted of cDNA or gDNA derived from T cells, B-cell-depleted T cells, or PBMCs. The dataset comprised deeply sampled blood TCRbeta repertoires from subjects exposed to, actively infected with, or recovered from COVID-19. The repertoires were made available in a free public database intended to serve as a resource for research on the immune response to SARS-CoV-2. The samples were drawn from two sources: the first 160 participants of the ongoing ImmuneRACE study, and 1,254 subjects contributed by 6 global collaborators. Sample metadata almost always included a de-identified subject ID, COVID-19 status, age in years and sex. Where available, HLA class I and class II types were obtained from metadata supplied by the sample provider rather than from assay-based typing.

On this clone: Its binding antigen is unknown. Base qualities are missing; no much larger clone stands one base away.

At one collaborating source in Seattle, patients were enrolled during active infection and were followed longitudinally through the course of disease. Each collaborating institution followed its own protocols to collect whole blood in K2EDTA tubes. For TCRbeta analysis, collaborator samples were shipped as frozen whole blood, as isolated PBMCs, or as DNA extracted from either sample type. TCRbeta CDR3 regions were amplified from genomic DNA by means of the immunoSEQ Assay, a bias-controlled multiplex PCR. The authors processed their data as follows. The number of nucleated cells in each sample was estimated by amplification of reference gene primers within the assay. To quantify the absolute abundance of each unique TCRbeta CDR3 rearrangement, sequence reads were collapsed and filtered. For each sample, productive Simpson clonality was calculated as the square root of Simpson's diversity index across productive rearrangements. TCRdb took over this immuneACCESS table, retaining in-frame rearrangements with V and J assigned. Such tables are incomplete; in checked studies, under half of the missing clones stem from an unresolved V gene, and the remainder is unexplained. That table supplies the V and J calls and clone size; D and trimming were determined from the DNA. This sample comprises a few hundred thousand clones, around 90% of them detected only once. The ten largest clones capture under 1.1% of the sample.

V is clipped by 1 base and J by 6 bases, and the sequence between their germline boundaries is 16 bases long. The CDR3 goes from the cysteine to the phenylalanine over 15 residues. Solely the CDR3 DNA is kept, with 45 bases framed from the first base. CDR1 and CDR2 are read off the germline V gene as SGHTA and FQGNSA. Points the paper makes about the study in general: Clinical and demographic metadata were provided uncurated, with the amount varying by source and participant.

This sequence originates from a middle-aged woman with COVID-19, enrolled during active disease. In this chain, TRBV7-2 is recombined with TRBJ2-7, with the D segment identity uncertain. The source material was peripheral blood. The CDR3 protein is CASSLGSLLPSEQYF. The DNA sequence reads TGTGCCAGCAGCTTAGGTTCACTACTACCGTCCGAGCAGTACTTC.